Below, 3 T cell receptor beta chains from the same sample are listed, as sequenced in a study of shared clonotypes between healthy human individuals. Only in-frame clones appear in the TCRdb table, and some are missing; sequencing was by immunoSEQ multiplex PCR. The repertoire has about 2.3 million clones, 85% to 95% of them found once; the top ten carry 0.37%. The sample comprised naive CD4+ T cells from PBMCs. Described subset: CD45RA+ positively selected. Receptors originate from a man between 18 and 29 years old in good health. Some clones in this sample may be carry-over from other donors' samples.

The chain couples TRBV18 to TRBJ1-4; D perhaps matches TRBD1 (6 bases). The V gene lost 5 bases and the J gene lost 8 bases, with 15 bases spanning the gap. The CDR3 loop spans 14 amino acids. Germline CDR1 KGHSH, CDR2 LQKENI. The CDR3 bases are TGTGCCAGCTCAGCGGCAGGGGTCGAGGAAAAACTGTTTTTT. Translated, it gives CASSAAGVEEKLFF.

The V call is TRBV4-2, the J call TRBJ2-2; TRBD2 aligns across 14 bases. Losses at the gene ends were 4 bases for V and 6 bases for J; bases not matched to a gene: 7. The CDR3 runs to 17 residues. Germline assignment: CDR1 LGHNA and CDR2 YNFKEQ. CDR3 DNA sequence: TGTGCCAGCAGCCTCGGGACTAGCGGGAGTTATGCCGGGGAGCTGTTTTTT. Protein: CASSLGTSGSYAGELFF.

The V gene is TRBV5-4, the J gene TRBJ2-1, with 13 bases matching TRBD2. V gave up 4 bases and J gave up 0 bases; unmatched junction bases: 7. The germline V gene has CDR1 SGHNT and CDR2 YYREEE (reference sequence). The CDR3 spans 18 residues. CDR3 nucleotides: TGTGCCAGCAGCCCGGGACTAGCGGGGTCGGCCTCCTACAATGAGCAGTTCTTC. Its protein product is CASSPGLAGSASYNEQFF.